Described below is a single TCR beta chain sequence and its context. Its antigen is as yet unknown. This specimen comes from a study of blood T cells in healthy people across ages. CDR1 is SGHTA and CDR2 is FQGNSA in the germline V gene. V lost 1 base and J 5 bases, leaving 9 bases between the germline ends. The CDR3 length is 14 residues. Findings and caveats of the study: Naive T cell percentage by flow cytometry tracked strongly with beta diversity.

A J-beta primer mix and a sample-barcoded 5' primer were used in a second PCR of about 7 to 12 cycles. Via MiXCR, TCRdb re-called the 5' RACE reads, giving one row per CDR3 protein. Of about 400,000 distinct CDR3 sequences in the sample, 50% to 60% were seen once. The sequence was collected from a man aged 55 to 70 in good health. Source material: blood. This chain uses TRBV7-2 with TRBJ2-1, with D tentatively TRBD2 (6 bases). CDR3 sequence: CASSLVSGNNEQFF. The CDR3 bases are TGTGCCAGCAGCTTAGTTAGCGGCAACAATGAGCAGTTCTTC.